Below are 27 T cell receptor beta chains sequenced from a single sample in a study of blood T cell repertoires in COVID-19. Here immunoSEQ multiplex PCR was the method, and the copy in TCRdb shows in-frame clones only, minus some. The table includes approximately 220,000 clones, about 86% detected once. The sequenced material came from peripheral blood. These receptor sequences come from a man aged 60 to 69 who had recovered from COVID-19.

V gene TRBV7-2 combines with J gene TRBJ2-7; tentative D call: TRBD2 (6 bases). Germline V gene data show CDR1 as SGHTA and CDR2 as FQGNSA. The ends were cut back, 5 bases at V and 6 bases at J, with 11 bases in the middle. This CDR3 has 12 residues. This CDR3 reads CASSMTSTEQYF. The CDR3 DNA reads TGTGCCAGCAGCATGACTAGTACCGAGCAGTACTTC. The full variable domain, its missing parts supplied by reference TRBV7-2 and TRBJ2-7, is GAGVSQSPSNKVTEKGKDVELRCDPISGHTALYWYRQSLGQGLEFLIYFQGNSAPDKSGLPSDRFSAERTGGSVSTLTIQRTQQEDSAVYLCASSMTSTEQYFGPGTRLTVT.

The V and J genes are TRBV7-2 and TRBJ1-4; D remains unclear. The V end lost 5 bases, the J end lost 8 bases, and 18 bases lay between the germline ends. The CDR3 runs 15 residues. The V gene's germline CDR1 is SGHTA and CDR2 FQGNSA. CDR3 loop: CASSPPSGTIEKLFF. The CDR3 DNA follows: TGTGCCAGCAGCCCACCCTCGGGAACAATCGAAAAACTGTTTTTT.

This clone occurred once. V gene TRBV4-1 combines with J gene TRBJ2-5, with a tentative D call TRBD2 (5 bases). Germline values: CDR1 MGHRA, CDR2 YSYEKL. V was cut by 1 base and J by 5 bases, with 11 bases left in between. The CDR3 loop spans 14 amino acids. CDR3 coding DNA: TGCGCCAGCAGCCAAGGCCCCGGGGATGAGACCCAGTACTTC. Its translation: CASSQGPGDETQYF.

The chain carries TRBV19 and TRBJ2-1, with TRBD2 matching 8 bases. V was clipped by 6 bases and J by 3 bases; unmatched bases: 4. The CDR3 is made up of 14 amino acids. The germline V gene encodes CDR1 LNHDA and CDR2 SQIVND (reference sequence). The CDR3: CASRASGFYNEQFF. CDR3 in DNA: TGTGCCAGTAGGGCTAGCGGGTTCTACAATGAGCAGTTCTTC.

The DNA of the CDR3 is TGTGCCAGCAGCACCGGACACTCGTACGAGCAGTACTTC. This gives the protein CASSTGHSYEQYF. This chain joins TRBV11-3 and TRBJ2-7, with D possibly matching TRBD1 (5 bases). Germline V gives CDR1 SGHNT, CDR2 YENEEA. This CDR3 spans 13 amino acids. V dropped 5 bases and J dropped 4 bases, with 12 bases sitting between them.

This chain uses TRBV5-6 with TRBJ2-2; 9 bases line up with TRBD1. Trimming removed 4 bases from V and 3 bases from J; junction bases left unmatched: 10. There are 17 residues in the CDR3. CDR1 and CDR2 from the germline V gene are SGHDT and YYEEEE. The CDR3 here is CASSVRTGAIYTGELFF. The DNA of the CDR3 is TGTGCCAGCAGCGTACGGACAGGGGCCATATACACCGGGGAGCTGTTTTTT. Looking up the rest from reference TRBV5-6 and TRBJ2-2 gives the full variable domain: DAGVTQSPTHLIKTRGQQVTLRCSPKSGHDTVSWYQQALGQGPQFIFQYYEEEERQRGNFPDRFSGHQFPNYSSELNVNALLLGDSALYLCASSVRTGAIYTGELFFGEGSRLTVL.

The J gene is TRBJ2-2, the V gene TRBV19; D is possibly TRBD2 (6 bases). Between the trimmed V and J ends, which lost 9 bases and 4 bases, there was a span of 15 bases. Germline V gene lookup returns CDR1 LNHDA and CDR2 SQIVND (reference sequence). The length of the CDR3 is 14 residues. The CDR3 region is CASRPAGFTGELFF. CDR3 sequence (DNA): TGTGCCAGCCGACCTGCGGGGTTCACCGGGGAGCTGTTTTTT.

This rearrangement joins TRBV7-7 to TRBJ2-5, with TRBD2 as a possible D gene (5 bases). This CDR3 is 15 amino acids long. Trimming shortened V by 5 bases and J by 5 bases, and 18 bases separated the two germline ends. CDR1 is SSHAT, CDR2 FNYEAQ, per germline (reference sequence). CDR3 DNA: TGTGCCAGCAGCCCCGAGGGAGCCGGAAGGGAGACCCAGTACTTC. This sequence encodes CASSPEGAGRETQYF.

The rearrangement joins TRBV2 to TRBJ2-3; no definite D call. Germline CDR1 SNHLY, CDR2 FYNNEI. CDR3 size: 16 residues. Deletions cut 5 bases from V and 6 bases from J, with 21 bases between. CDR3 nucleotides: TGTGCCAGCAGTCATCCCCGCCGGGTCCTGCGGGATACGCAGTATTTT. Protein sequence: CASSHPRRVLRDTQYF.

This chain joins TRBV29-1 and TRBJ2-5; D not resolved. V gave up 4 bases and J gave up 5 bases, with 17 bases separating them. Germline V CDR1 and CDR2: SQVTM, ANQGSEA. The CDR3 is made up of 14 amino acids. CDR3 amino acids: CSVGESSAQETQYF. CDR3 DNA: TGCAGCGTTGGTGAATCCTCTGCTCAGGAGACCCAGTACTTC.

The chain is built from TRBV18 and TRBJ2-5, with D perhaps TRBD2 (7 bases). Germline V gives CDR1 KGHSH, CDR2 LQKENI. The V gene lost 1 base and the J gene lost 5 bases, with 14 bases spanning the gap. The CDR3 is 15 residues long. CDR3 in amino acids: CASSPRGGEDETQYF. In nucleotides, the CDR3 is TGTGCCAGCTCACCACGAGGGGGGGAGGATGAGACCCAGTACTTC. Full variable domain (missing parts from reference TRBV18 and TRBJ2-5): NAGVMQNPRHLVRRRGQEARLRCSPMKGHSHVYWYRQLPEEGLKFMVYLQKENIIDESGMPKERFSAEFPKEGPSILRIQQVVRGDSAAYFCASSPRGGEDETQYFGPGTRLLVL.

The chain is built from TRBV5-1 and TRBJ2-1; 7 bases line up with TRBD2. Germline V CDR1 and CDR2: SGHRS, YFSETQ. The V gene end was trimmed by 4 bases and the J gene end by 3 bases; junction bases not matched to a gene: 7. The CDR3 totals 15 residues. The DNA for the CDR3 is TGCGCCAGCAGCCATTCCGGGGGGAACTACAATGAGCAGTTCTTC. Protein: CASSHSGGNYNEQFF.

V gene TRBV7-8 combines with J gene TRBJ2-2; TRBD2 matches 9 bases. This CDR3 is 17 amino acids long. With V trimmed by 1 base and J by 3 bases, 6 bases remained unmatched. CDR1 is SGHVS and CDR2 is FQNEAQ in the germline V gene. This chain's CDR3 is CASSLGPSGIYTGELFF. The DNA of the CDR3 is TGTGCCAGCAGCTTAGGACCTAGCGGGATTTACACCGGGGAGCTGTTTTTT.

The rearrangement uses TRBV6-5 and TRBJ1-1; no reliable D call. The germline V gene encodes CDR1 MNHEY and CDR2 SVGAGI. Deletions cut 7 bases from V and 2 bases from J, with 11 bases between. The CDR3 is 13 amino acids. The CDR3 DNA sequence: TGTGCCAGCAAGAAGGGAGGAAACACTGAAGCTTTCTTT. This translates into CASKKGGNTEAFF.

This rearrangement joins TRBV15 to TRBJ2-7, with TRBD1 matching over 10 bases. This CDR3 is built from 16 residues. V lost 0 bases to trimming and J lost 7 bases; unmatched junction nucleotides: 9. Germline V gene data show CDR1 as LNHNV and CDR2 as YYDKDF (reference sequence). CDR3 amino acids: CATSRDRDRGSGEQYF. Written as DNA, the CDR3 is TGTGCCACCAGCAGAGACCGGGACAGGGGCTCGGGAGAGCAGTACTTC.

The chain combines TRBV7-3 with TRBJ2-5; D perhaps matches TRBD1 (6 bases). Germline V lookup: CDR1 SGHTA, CDR2 FQGTGA. V lost 1 base and J 5 bases, leaving 11 bases between the germline ends. The CDR3 spans 14 residues. CDR3 amino acids: CASSLNGGLETQYF. In DNA, the CDR3 is TGTGCCAGCAGCTTAAATGGGGGCCTGGAGACCCAGTACTTC.

The CDR3 is CASGGGPEELYGYTF. The CDR3 nucleotides are TGTGCCAGTGGCGGGGGTCCTGAAGAGCTCTATGGCTACACCTTC. The chain couples TRBV27 to TRBJ1-2, with TRBD1 as a possible D gene (5 bases). Germline V gene sequence: CDR1 MNHEY, CDR2 SMNVEV (reference sequence). V dropped 9 bases and J dropped 4 bases, with 21 bases sitting between them. The CDR3 runs 15 residues.

The chain is built from TRBV9 and TRBJ2-5, with D tentatively TRBD1 (6 bases). The CDR3 sequence is 13 residues long. The ends were cut back, 8 bases at V and 2 bases at J, with 13 bases in the middle. Germline CDR1 reads SGDLS; CDR2 reads YYNGEE. CDR3 DNA: TGTGCCAGTTGTAGGGACACACAAGAGACCCAGTACTTC. It yields the protein CASCRDTQETQYF.

This chain uses TRBV28 with TRBJ2-3, with 8 bases that match TRBD2. This CDR3 region has 15 residues. With V trimmed by 4 bases and J by 2 bases, 5 bases remained unmatched. Germline CDR1 MDHEN, CDR2 SYDVKM. The CDR3, as DNA: TGTGCCAGCAGTTCATCGGGGGGGTCCACAGATACGCAGTATTTT. Residues: CASSSSGGSTDTQYF.

The chain employs TRBV9 and TRBJ2-1, with 13 bases matching TRBD2. The CDR3 runs 16 residues. V was clipped by 3 bases and J by 6 bases; unmatched bases: 6. The germline V gene encodes CDR1 SGDLS and CDR2 YYNGEE. The CDR3 sequence: CASSASGTSGTNEQFF. The CDR3 DNA follows: TGTGCCAGCAGCGCGAGCGGGACTAGCGGGACCAATGAGCAGTTCTTC.

The gene calls are TRBV2 and TRBJ1-4; weak D call: TRBD1 (6 bases). The CDR3 totals 14 residues. The V and J ends lost 6 bases and 8 bases respectively, with 16 bases between them. Germline CDR1 is SNHLY and CDR2 is FYNNEI. CDR3 in DNA: TGTGCCAGCAGCCAGGGGAGACCAGAGGAAAAACTGTTTTTT. Translated: CASSQGRPEEKLFF.

This clone was found once. The V call is TRBV9, the J call TRBJ2-7; D unresolved. Per germline, CDR1 SGDLS and CDR2 YYNGEE. V was pared by 3 bases and J by 6 bases, with 13 bases between. CDR3 length: 13 residues. The CDR3, as DNA: TGTGCCAGCAGCGCCCGTCTCGGAGCCGAGCAGTACTTC. Translated: CASSARLGAEQYF.

This rearrangement joins TRBV11-1 to TRBJ2-1; D not certain. The CDR3 extends over 15 amino acids. V lost 5 bases and J lost 0, with 11 bases in between. In germline, CDR1 is SGHAT, CDR2 FQDESV (reference sequence). In nucleotides, the CDR3 is TGTGCCAGCAGCGATTTGCGACACTCCTACAATGAGCAGTTCTTC. Amino acids: CASSDLRHSYNEQFF. Using reference TRBV11-1 and TRBJ2-1 for the parts outside the CDR3, the full variable domain is EAEVAQSPRYKITEKSQAVAFWCDPISGHATLYWYRQILGQGPELLVQFQDESVVDDSQLPKDRFSAERLKGVDSTLKIQPAELGDSAMYLCASSDLRHSYNEQFFGPGTRLTVL.

The rearrangement uses TRBV7-9 and TRBJ1-1, with a possible D match to TRBD1 (5 bases). V lost 5 bases and J 1 base, leaving 8 bases between the germline ends. CDR1 and CDR2 (germline): SEHNR, FQNEAQ (reference sequence). The CDR3 is made up of 13 amino acids. The DNA of the CDR3 is TGTGCCAGCAGCCCGACAGCGAACACTGAAGCTTTCTTT. Amino acid sequence: CASSPTANTEAFF. The full variable domain, with the rest looked up from reference TRBV7-9 and TRBJ1-1, is DTGVSQNPRHKITKRGQNVTFRCDPISEHNRLYWYRQTLGQGPEFLTYFQNEAQLEKSRLLSDRFSAERPKGSFSTLEIQRTEQGDSAMYLCASSPTANTEAFFGQGTRLTVV.

The chain is built from TRBV29-1 and TRBJ1-1, with D possibly being TRBD1 (6 bases). This CDR3 comprises 13 residues. Trimming stripped 5 bases from V and 12 bases from J, with 22 bases between. CDR1 and CDR2 from the germline V gene are SQVTM and ANQGSEA. The DNA for the CDR3 is TGCAGCGTTCGTAGAGGGCAGGGGATTGGGACTTTCTTT. Its protein is CSVRRGQGIGTFF.

The chain is built from TRBV6-5 and TRBJ1-3; D call uncertain. V lost 5 bases, J lost 3 bases, and 8 bases lay in between. The CDR3 spans 13 residues. Looked up from germline, CDR1 is MNHEY and CDR2 is SVGAGI. CDR3 residues: CASSQQNGNTIYF. As DNA, the CDR3 is TGTGCCAGCAGTCAACAGAATGGAAACACCATATATTTT.

The rearrangement links TRBV11-3 to TRBJ2-3; weak D call: TRBD2 (6 bases). Trimming took 4 bases from V and 4 from J, leaving 15 bases between them. This CDR3 spans 15 amino acids. Germline-derived CDR1 and CDR2 are SGHNT and YENEEA. The CDR3: CASSSEGQGSDTQYF. The CDR3 DNA sequence: TGTGCCAGCAGCTCGGAGGGCCAGGGATCAGATACGCAGTATTTT.